This TCR beta chain was documented in a study of identical twins. This clonotype was detected only a few times. The antigen is unknown. TCRdb recomputed calls from the 5' RACE reads with MiXCR, one row per CDR3 protein. This table has around 1.7 million distinct CDR3 sequences, around a third appearing once. Regarding the study as a whole: Whereas memory repertoires showed no such difference, abundant cord blood beta clonotypes carried fewer insertions.

Sequenced: cord blood. The clonotype was recovered from a newborn girl in good health.

CDR3 protein: CASSQTSGRAPGYNEQFF. The CDR3 DNA reads TGTGCCAGCAGTCAGACTAGCGGGAGGGCCCCGGGGTACAATGAGCAGTTCTTC. This rearrangement joins TRBV12-3 or TRBV12-4 to TRBJ2-1, with 14 bases lining up with TRBD2. CDR3 length: 18 residues. The V segment lost 5 bases and the J segment 4 bases; nucleotides outside the gene matches: 10.